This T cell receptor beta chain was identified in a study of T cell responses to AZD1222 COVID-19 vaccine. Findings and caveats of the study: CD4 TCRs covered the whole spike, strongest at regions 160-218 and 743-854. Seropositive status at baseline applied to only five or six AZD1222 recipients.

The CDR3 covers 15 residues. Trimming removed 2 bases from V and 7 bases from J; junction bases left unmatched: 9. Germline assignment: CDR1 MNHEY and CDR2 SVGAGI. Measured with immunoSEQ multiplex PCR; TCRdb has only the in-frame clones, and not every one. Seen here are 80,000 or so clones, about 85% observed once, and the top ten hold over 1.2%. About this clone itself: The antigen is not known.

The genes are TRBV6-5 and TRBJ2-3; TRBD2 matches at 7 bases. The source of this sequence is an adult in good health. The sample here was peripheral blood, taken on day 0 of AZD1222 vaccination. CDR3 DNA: TGTGCCAGCAGTTACGCGGCTAGCGGTGAACATACGCAGTATTTT. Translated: CASSYAASGEHTQYF.